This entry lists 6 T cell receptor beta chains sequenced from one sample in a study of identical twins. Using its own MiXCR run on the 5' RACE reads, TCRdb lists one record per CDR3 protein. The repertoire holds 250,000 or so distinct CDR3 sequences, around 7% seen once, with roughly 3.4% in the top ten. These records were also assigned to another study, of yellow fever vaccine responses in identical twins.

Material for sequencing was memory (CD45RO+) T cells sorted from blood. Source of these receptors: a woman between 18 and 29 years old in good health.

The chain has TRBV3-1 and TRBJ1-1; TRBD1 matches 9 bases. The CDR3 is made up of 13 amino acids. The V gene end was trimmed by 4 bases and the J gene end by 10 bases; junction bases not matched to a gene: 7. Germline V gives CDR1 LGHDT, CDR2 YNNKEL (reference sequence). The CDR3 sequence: CASSPRTGASAFF. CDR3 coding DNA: TGTGCCAGCAGCCCCCGGACAGGGGCCTCAGCTTTCTTT.

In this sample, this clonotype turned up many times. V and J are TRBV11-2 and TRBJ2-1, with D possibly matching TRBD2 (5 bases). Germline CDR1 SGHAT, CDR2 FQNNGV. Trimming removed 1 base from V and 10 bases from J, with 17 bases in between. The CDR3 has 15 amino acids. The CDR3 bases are TGTGCCAGCAGCTTAGTAACGGGGTCGGGTTGGGAGCAGTTCTTC. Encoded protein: CASSLVTGSGWEQFF. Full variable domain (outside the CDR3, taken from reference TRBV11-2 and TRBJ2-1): EAGVAQSPRYKIIEKRQSVAFWCNPISGHATLYWYQQILGQGPKLLIQFQNNGVVDDSQLPKDRFSAERLKGVDSTLKIQPAKLEDSAVYLCASSLVTGSGWEQFFGPGTRLTVL.

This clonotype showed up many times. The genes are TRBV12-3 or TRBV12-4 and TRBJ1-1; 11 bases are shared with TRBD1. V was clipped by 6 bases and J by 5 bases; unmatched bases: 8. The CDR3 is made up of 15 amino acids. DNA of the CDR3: TGTGCCAGCAGGAAAACCGGGACAGGGGGGACTGAAGCTTTCTTT. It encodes CASRKTGTGGTEAFF.

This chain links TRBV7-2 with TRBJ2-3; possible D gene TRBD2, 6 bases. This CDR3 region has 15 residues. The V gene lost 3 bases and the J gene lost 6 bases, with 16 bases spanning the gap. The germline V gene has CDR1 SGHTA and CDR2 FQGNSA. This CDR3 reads CASSFGTGIMDTQYF. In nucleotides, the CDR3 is TGTGCCAGCAGCTTCGGGACTGGGATCATGGATACGCAGTATTTT. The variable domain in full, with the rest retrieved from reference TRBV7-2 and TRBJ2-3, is GAGVSQSPSNKVTEKGKDVELRCDPISGHTALYWYRQSLGQGLEFLIYFQGNSAPDKSGLPSDRFSAERTGGSVSTLTIQRTQQEDSAVYLCASSFGTGIMDTQYFGPGTRLTVL.

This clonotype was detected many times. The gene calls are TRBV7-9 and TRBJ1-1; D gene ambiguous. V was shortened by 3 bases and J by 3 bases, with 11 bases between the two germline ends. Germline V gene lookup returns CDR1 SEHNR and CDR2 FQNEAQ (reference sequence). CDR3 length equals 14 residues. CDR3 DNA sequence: TGTGCCAGCAGCTTGAAGACGGGAGACACTGAAGCTTTCTTT. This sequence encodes CASSLKTGDTEAFF.

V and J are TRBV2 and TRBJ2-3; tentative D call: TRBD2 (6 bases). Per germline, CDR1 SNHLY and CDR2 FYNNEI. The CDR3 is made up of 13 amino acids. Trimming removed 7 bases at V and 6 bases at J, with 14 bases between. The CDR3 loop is CASTRGGTDTQYF. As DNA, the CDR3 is TGTGCCAGCACTCGGGGCGGGACGGATACGCAGTATTTT.